This T cell receptor beta chain was captured in a study of human versus mouse CDR3 diversity and MHC coevolution. Sequencing was performed with immunoSEQ multiplex PCR; in TCRdb, only in-frame clones are kept and a portion is missing. The sample records tens of thousands of clones, over 90% being singletons. Details on this clone: The target antigen is unknown.

Findings and caveats of the study: Human T cells underwent selection on roughly 6 different MHC II alleles.

Trimming shortened V by 3 bases and J by 6 bases, and 16 bases separated the two germline ends. CDR3 length: 15 residues. Germline V gives CDR1 SGHDT, CDR2 YYEEEE. The receptor was derived from a person between 55 and 69 years old in good health. What was sequenced was naive CD4+ T cells from blood. The subset is: CD45RO-negative CD62L-positive naive CD4 T cells. This rearrangement joins TRBV5-6 to TRBJ2-1; perhaps TRBD1 as D (5 bases). The CDR3 loop reads CASSSVGRESNEQFF. The CDR3 DNA reads TGTGCCAGCAGCTCCGTGGGCAGGGAAAGCAATGAGCAGTTCTTC.